This T cell receptor (beta chain) was captured by sequencing in a study of T cells in Graves' hyperthyroidism and ophthalmopathy. Using RNA transcripts as the source, TCR beta CDR3 regions were amplified. First-round RT-PCR targeting the TCR CDR3 was performed with the HTBI primer set. MiXCR, applied by TCRdb to the multiplex PCR reads, yields one record per CDR3 protein. The sample yields about 500,000 distinct CDR3 sequences, around 16% seen once. This clonotype has a handful of counts. The CDR3 is made up of 14 amino acids. Germline CDR1 reads LNHNV; CDR2 reads YYDKDF (reference sequence). V lost 3 bases and J 1 base, leaving 7 bases between the germline ends.

The chain combines TRBV15 with TRBJ1-5; D call uncertain. This receptor was taken from a woman in her 30s with Graves' ophthalmopathy. Specimen: blood. CDR3 sequence reads: CATSRGVSNQPQHF. The CDR3 DNA is TGTGCCACCAGCAGGGGTGTCAGCAATCAGCCCCAGCATTTT.